This TCR beta chain was observed in a study of control samples from healthy donors and cancer patients. This clone has just a few counts. Generated by immunoSEQ multiplex PCR, the TCRdb table keeps only in-frame clones and is missing some. The data hold approximately 100,000 clones, with about 89% observed a single time. With 6 bases clipped from V and 8 bases from J, the junction kept 12 bases outside the gene matches. The CDR3 loop spans 15 amino acids. Per the germline V gene, CDR1 is SNHLY and CDR2 is FYNNEI. Sequencing was carried out using blood. The rearrangement joins TRBV2 to TRBJ1-4; 7 bases map to TRBD1. This sequence was found in a woman aged 45-59 years in good health. The CDR3 protein is CASSERDRASEKLFF. CDR3 nucleotides: TGTGCCAGCAGCGAAAGGGACAGAGCCTCAGAAAAACTGTTTTTT.